A selection of T cell receptor beta chains follows, all from one sample in a study of sequential checkpoint blockade in melanoma. Using immunoSEQ multiplex PCR, the repertoire was profiled, and TCRdb retains in-frame clones only, with some absent. The table has around 12,000 clones, roughly 76% seen once. Sequenced here: CD8+ T cells sorted from blood (inferred from file names), sampled from a patient given nivolumab and ipilimumab in sequence. The receptor source for this set is a human donor with melanoma. The conserved cysteine and the conserved F or W are not part of the CDR3 here.

V	J	CDR3
TRBV27	TRBJ1-1	ASSFTGVSEAF
TRBV7-9	TRBJ1-2	ASSLSTGDGYT
TRBV30	TRBJ1-4	AWNPGIGNEKLF
TRBV5-4	TRBJ2-7	ASSPGTSGSVYEQY
TRBV7-6	TRBJ2-5	ASSSSGLHYQPPPQETQY
TRBV6-5	TRBJ1-5	ASSYSYYSNQPQH
TRBV10-3	TRBJ1-3	AISSDRGRSQGNTIY
TRBV4-1	TRBJ2-2	ASSQVGGKNTGELF
TRBV7-8	TRBJ2-7	ASSQGLAGTSEQY
TRBV9	TRBJ1-1	ASSVEGRNTEAF
TRBV28	TRBJ2-3	ASSSVVWYTQY
TRBV4-1	TRBJ2-4	ASSQDVAPPKHIQY
TRBV6-5	TRBJ2-1	ASSYGAQGYNEQF
TRBV28	TRBJ2-3	ASSEAKTGLNTQY
TRBV11-2	TRBJ2-1	ASSLREGWEQF
TRBV5-1	TRBJ2-2	ASSPRDTTFIGELF
TRBV7-2	TRBJ2-7	ASSLPDRGRPYEQY
TRBV5-4	TRBJ2-5	ASTGGSKETQY
TRBV14	TRBJ2-1	ASSQGAGRVDNEQF
TRBV7-6	TRBJ2-7	ASSRGSLGYEQY
TRBV5-1	TRBJ2-5	ASSLRGVAVMETQY
TRBV4-1	TRBJ1-2	ASSQVLFQYGYT
TRBV27	TRBJ1-5	ASSGGTGFNQPQH
TRBV21-1	TRBJ2-2	ASSKGGQGIGAGELF
TRBV4-1	TRBJ2-7	ASSHEQGYYEQY
TRBV4-1	TRBJ2-7	ASSQDQDYEQY
TRBV2	TRBJ2-7	ASSEATEIYYEQY
TRBV7-3	TRBJ2-1	ASSLDSGSSYNEQF
TRBV4-2	TRBJ2-7	ASSQGLGSYEQY
TRBV28	TRBJ1-4	ASSSLRTGLRNEKLF
TRBV7-8	TRBJ2-7	ASSSGTRPYEQY
TRBV28	TRBJ2-7	ASSGHGSSYEQY
TRBV4-1	TRBJ1-6	ASSQTSRDPPTPLH
TRBV27	TRBJ1-2	ASSPGTHYGYT
TRBV27	TRBJ2-3	ASSILGSQNPDTQY
TRBV27	TRBJ1-3	ASSLVGTGANTIY
TRBV7-9	TRBJ2-1	ASSSHRTSSYNEQF
TRBV4-2	TRBJ1-1	ASSQEPGLNTEAF
TRBV4-1	TRBJ2-5	ASSQERDRSEQY
TRBV7-6	TRBJ1-2	ASSRQDNYGYT
TRBV28	TRBJ1-4	ASSHSDSIVGEKLF
TRBV7-9	TRBJ2-1	ASSLGRGLLIEQF
TRBV19	TRBJ2-7	ASSIAPFPSYEQY
TRBV19	TRBJ2-7	ASRDQALSYEQY
TRBV27	TRBJ1-4	ASMSLFDEKLF
TRBV2	TRBJ2-7	ASSDEMGLAGVNDEQY
TRBV2	TRBJ2-1	ASSEAKRGEQF
TRBV6-5	TRBJ2-2	ATTAGHTGELF
TRBV7-9	TRBJ2-5	ASSTGTGGLETQY
TRBV4-3	TRBJ2-1	ASSQDDGSSWNEQF